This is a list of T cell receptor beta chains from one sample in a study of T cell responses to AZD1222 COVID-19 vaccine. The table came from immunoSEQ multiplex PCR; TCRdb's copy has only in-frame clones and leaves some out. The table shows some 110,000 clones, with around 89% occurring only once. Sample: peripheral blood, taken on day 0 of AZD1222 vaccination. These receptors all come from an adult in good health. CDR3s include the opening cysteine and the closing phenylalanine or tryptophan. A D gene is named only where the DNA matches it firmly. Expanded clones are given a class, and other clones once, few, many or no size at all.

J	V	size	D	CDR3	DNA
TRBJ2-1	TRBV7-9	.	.	CASSLAKGGRDEQFF	TGTGCCAGCAGCTTAGCCAAGGGGGGAAGGGATGAGCAGTTCTTC
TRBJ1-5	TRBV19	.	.	CASSTSGGGYSNQPQHF	TGTGCCAGTAGTACCTCGGGGGGCGGGTATAGCAATCAGCCCCAGCATTTT
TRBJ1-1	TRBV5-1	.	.	CASSLASGSTEAFF	TGCGCCAGCAGCTTGGCCTCAGGGTCCACTGAAGCTTTCTTT
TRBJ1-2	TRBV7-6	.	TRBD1	CASSPKPGQSLYGYTF	TGTGCCAGCAGCCCAAAACCGGGACAGAGCCTCTATGGCTACACCTTC
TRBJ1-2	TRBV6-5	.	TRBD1	CASRAQGRDGYTF	TGTGCCAGCAGAGCACAGGGGAGGGATGGCTACACCTTC
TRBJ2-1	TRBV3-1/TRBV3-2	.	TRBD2	CASSQDGTSWKTSYNEQFF	TGTGCCAGCAGCCAAGACGGGACTAGCTGGAAGACCTCCTACAATGAGCAGTTCTTC
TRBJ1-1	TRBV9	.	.	CASRTGGAEDTEAFF	TGTGCCAGCAGGACGGGTGGGGCCGAGGACACTGAAGCTTTCTTT
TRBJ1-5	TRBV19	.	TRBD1	CASSTGQGASYSNQPQHF	TGTGCCAGTAGCACTGGACAGGGGGCATCATATAGCAATCAGCCCCAGCATTTT
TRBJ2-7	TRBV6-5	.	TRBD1	CASSQGQWYEQYF	TGTGCCAGCAGCCAGGGACAGTGGTACGAGCAGTACTTC
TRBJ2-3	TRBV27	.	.	CASSFRRQETGTDTQYF	TGTGCCAGCAGTTTCCGCCGACAGGAAACGGGCACAGATACGCAGTATTTT
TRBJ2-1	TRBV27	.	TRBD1	CASTQVGTGGKWNEQFF	TGTGCCAGCACCCAGGTAGGGACAGGGGGCAAGTGGAATGAGCAGTTCTTC
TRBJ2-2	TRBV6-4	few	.	CASSEGGSENTGELFF	TGTGCCAGCAGTGAAGGTGGTAGCGAAAACACCGGGGAGCTGTTTTTT
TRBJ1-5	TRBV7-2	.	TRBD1	CASSSNGRDSQPQHF	TGTGCCAGCAGCTCAAATGGTAGGGACAGTCAGCCCCAGCATTTT
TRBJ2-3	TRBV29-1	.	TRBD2	CSVLTSGRADTQYF	TGCAGCGTCCTGACTAGCGGGAGGGCAGATACGCAGTATTTT
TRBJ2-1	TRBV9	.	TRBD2	CASSVGGSGGHEQFF	TGTGCCAGCAGCGTAGGCGGTAGCGGGGGGCATGAGCAGTTCTTC
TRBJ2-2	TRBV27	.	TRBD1	CASSLGPGTGGTGELFF	TGTGCCAGCAGTTTGGGACCGGGAACAGGGGGAACCGGGGAGCTGTTTTTT
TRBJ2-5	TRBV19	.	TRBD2	CASTRAGVGETQYF	TGTGCCAGTACCCGAGCGGGAGTGGGAGAGACCCAGTACTTC
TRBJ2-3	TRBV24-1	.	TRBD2	CATSRAGAPAQYF	TGTGCCACCAGCCGAGCGGGGGCGCCTGCGCAGTATTTT
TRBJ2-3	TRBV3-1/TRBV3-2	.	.	CASSQDPSHPTDTQYF	TGTGCCAGCAGCCAAGATCCCTCCCACCCCACAGATACGCAGTATTTT
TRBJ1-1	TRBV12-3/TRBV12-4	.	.	CASSFAEDTEAFF	TGTGCCAGCAGTTTTGCGGAGGACACTGAAGCTTTCTTT
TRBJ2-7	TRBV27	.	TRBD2	CASSTLEIGRGQYF	TGTGCCAGCAGTACCCTCGAGATAGGGAGGGGGCAGTACTTC
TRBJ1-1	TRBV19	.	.	CASRRLNTEAFF	TGTGCCAGCAGGAGACTGAACACTGAAGCTTTCTTT
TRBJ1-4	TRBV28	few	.	CASSQTSPRPNEKLFF	TGTGCCAGCAGTCAGACATCCCCGAGGCCTAATGAAAAACTGTTTTTT
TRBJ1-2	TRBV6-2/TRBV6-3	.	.	CASSLVRGGDGYTF	TGTGCCAGCAGTCTCGTAAGGGGTGGCGATGGCTACACCTTC
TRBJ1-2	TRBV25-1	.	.	CASSEWGRADPYGYTF	TGTGCCAGCAGTGAATGGGGGCGGGCAGACCCCTATGGCTACACCTTC
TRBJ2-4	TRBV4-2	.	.	CASSQDRGDIQYF	TGTGCCAGCAGCCAAGATAGGGGAGACATTCAGTACTTC
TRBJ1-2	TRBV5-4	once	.	CASSLVQGSYGYTF	TGTGCCAGCAGCTTGGTGCAGGGCTCCTATGGCTACACCTTC
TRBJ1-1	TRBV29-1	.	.	CSVQYREGTEAFF	TGCAGCGTCCAATACAGGGAGGGCACTGAAGCTTTCTTT
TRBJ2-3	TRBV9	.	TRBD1	CASSPRPGQTLDTQYF	TGTGCCAGCAGCCCTAGACCGGGACAGACCTTGGATACGCAGTATTTT
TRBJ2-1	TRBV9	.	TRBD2	CASSVEGLAGAASYNEQFF	TGTGCCAGCAGCGTAGAGGGACTAGCGGGAGCCGCCTCCTACAATGAGCAGTTCTTC
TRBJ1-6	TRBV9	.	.	CASSVGGPFNSPLHF	TGTGCCAGCAGCGTAGGCGGACCGTTCAATTCACCCCTCCACTTT
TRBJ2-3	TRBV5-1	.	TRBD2	CASSTGTSRSTDTQYF	TGCGCCAGCAGCACGGGGACTAGCCGTAGCACAGATACGCAGTATTTT
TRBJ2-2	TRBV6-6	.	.	CASSGGRRNTGELFF	TGTGCCAGCAGTGGGGGACGGAGGAACACCGGGGAGCTGTTTTTT
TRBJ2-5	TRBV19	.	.	CASSIDSRLVSETQYF	TGTGCCAGTAGTATAGATAGTAGGCTAGTAAGCGAGACCCAGTACTTC
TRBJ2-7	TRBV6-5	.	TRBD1	CASSLTGVLSHEQYF	TGTGCCAGCAGCCTAACAGGGGTTCTTTCCCACGAGCAGTACTTC
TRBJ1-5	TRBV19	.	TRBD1	CASSMSGWGQGASQPQHF	TGTGCCAGTAGTATGTCGGGTTGGGGACAGGGGGCGAGTCAGCCCCAGCATTTT
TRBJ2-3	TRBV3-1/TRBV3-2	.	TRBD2	CASSQEAGGGTDTQYF	TGTGCCAGCAGCCAAGAAGCGGGAGGGGGGACAGATACGCAGTATTTT
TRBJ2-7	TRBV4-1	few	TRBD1	CASSQVTGGKSSYEQYF	TGCGCCAGCAGCCAAGTTACAGGGGGGAAAAGCTCCTACGAGCAGTACTTC
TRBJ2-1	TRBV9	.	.	CASSRNYPAYNEQFF	TGTGCCAGCAGCCGGAACTACCCTGCTTACAATGAGCAGTTCTTC
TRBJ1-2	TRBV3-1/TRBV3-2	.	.	CASSRLEGVYGYTF	TGTGCCAGCAGCCGGCTTGAGGGCGTCTATGGCTACACCTTC
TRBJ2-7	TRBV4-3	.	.	CASSQDPLGPYEQYF	TGCGCCAGCAGCCAAGACCCCCTGGGGCCCTACGAGCAGTACTTC
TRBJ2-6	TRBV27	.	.	CASSPTGANVLTF	TGTGCCAGCAGTCCCACTGGGGCCAACGTCCTGACTTTC
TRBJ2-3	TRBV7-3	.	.	CASSFLANTDTQYF	TGTGCCAGCAGCTTCCTAGCTAACACAGATACGCAGTATTTT
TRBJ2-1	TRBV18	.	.	CASSLNEQFF	TGTGCCAGCTCCCTGAATGAGCAGTTCTTC
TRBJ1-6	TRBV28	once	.	CASSLFGRYAPTLHF	TGTGCCAGCAGTTTATTCGGCAGATATGCCCCAACCCTCCACTTT
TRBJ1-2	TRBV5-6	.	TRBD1	CASSPGGVDYGYTF	TGTGCCAGCAGCCCAGGGGGGGTAGACTATGGCTACACCTTC
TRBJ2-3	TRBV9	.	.	CASSVGDQTPSDTQYF	TGTGCCAGCAGCGTAGGGGACCAAACTCCCTCAGATACGCAGTATTTT
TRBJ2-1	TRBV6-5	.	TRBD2	CASRWASGGKGEQFF	TGTGCCAGCAGGTGGGCTAGCGGGGGGAAGGGTGAGCAGTTCTTC
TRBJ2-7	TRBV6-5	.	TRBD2	CASSSPGEGEQYF	TGTGCCAGCAGTTCTCCTGGGGAGGGCGAGCAGTACTTC
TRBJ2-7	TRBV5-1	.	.	CASSETGPYEQYF	TGCGCCAGCAGCGAGACAGGTCCCTACGAGCAGTACTTC
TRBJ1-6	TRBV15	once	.	CATSMGGPPLHF	TGTGCCACCAGCATGGGGGGGCCACCCCTCCACTTT
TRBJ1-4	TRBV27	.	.	CASSLRQAFRNEKLFF	TGTGCCAGCAGTTTGAGGCAGGCCTTCCGAAATGAAAAACTGTTTTTT
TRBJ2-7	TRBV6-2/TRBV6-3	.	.	CASSWGGSYEQYF	TGTGCCAGCAGTTGGGGCGGCTCCTACGAGCAGTACTTC
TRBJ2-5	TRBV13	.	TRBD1	CASSLGTGGLQETQYF	TGTGCCAGCAGCCTGGGGACAGGAGGCCTCCAAGAGACCCAGTACTTC
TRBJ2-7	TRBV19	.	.	CASGSPYEQYF	TGTGCCAGCGGAAGCCCCTACGAGCAGTACTTC
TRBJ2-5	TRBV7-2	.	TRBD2	CASSLLAGGRETQYF	TGTGCCAGCAGCTTACTAGCGGGGGGCCGAGAGACCCAGTACTTC
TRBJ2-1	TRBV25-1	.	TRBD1	CASSARQGNEQFF	TGTGCCAGCAGTGCAAGACAGGGGAATGAGCAGTTCTTC